Below are 14 T cell receptor beta chains sequenced from a single sample in a study of T cells in Graves' hyperthyroidism and ophthalmopathy. Amplification of TCR beta CDR3 regions used RNA as the template. TCR CDR3 underwent first-round RT-PCR with the HTBI primer set. TCRdb re-called the multiplex PCR reads through MiXCR, storing one row per CDR3 protein. Here the sample spans about 300,000 distinct CDR3 sequences, less than 20% being singletons. Sequencing was done on a sample of blood. The source is a man aged 50-60 years with Graves' ophthalmopathy.

This clonotype occurred a few times. This chain connects TRBV15 to TRBJ2-1; 11 bases fit TRBD2. J gave up 8 bases and V 3 bases, and 9 bases lay outside the gene matches. The CDR3 length is 16 residues. In germline, CDR1 is LNHNV, CDR2 YYDKDF (reference sequence). The CDR3 nucleotides are TGTGCCACCAGCAGGCCCTCTAGCGGGAGGAGGGATGAGCAGTTCTTC. The encoded protein is CATSRPSSGRRDEQFF.

The chain has TRBV5-6 and TRBJ1-5, with a tentative D call TRBD1 (5 bases). CDR1 and CDR2 from the germline V gene are SGHDT and YYEEEE. The CDR3 is 13 amino acids. The V gene lost 2 bases and the J gene lost 6 bases, with 9 bases spanning the gap. Written as DNA, the CDR3 is TGTGCCAGCAGCTTCGGGGGTCTTCAGCCCCAGCATTTT. This encodes CASSFGGLQPQHF.

This clonotype was counted only a few times. The rearrangement joins TRBV27 to TRBJ1-2; D is unclear. Trimming left V 8 bases short and J 4 bases short, with 14 bases between. Germline V gene data show CDR1 as MNHEY and CDR2 as SMNVEV (reference sequence). The CDR3 covers 13 residues. CDR3 bases: TGTGCCAGCGCCACCGGGTCCCTCTATGGCTACACCTTC. Translation gives CASATGSLYGYTF.

This clonotype appeared a few times. The chain employs TRBV7-9 and TRBJ2-7; TRBD1 matches 7 bases. Unmatched junction bases numbered 5, after V lost 3 bases and J lost 0 bases. Per the germline V gene, CDR1 is SEHNR and CDR2 is FQNEAQ (reference sequence). This CDR3 region has 15 residues. The CDR3 bases are TGTGCCAGCAGCTTCTCGACAGGGATCTCCTACGAGCAGTACTTC. This sequence encodes CASSFSTGISYEQYF.

CDR3 residues: CASTAQGTGELFF. The CDR3 DNA is TGTGCCAGCACCGCGCAGGGAACCGGGGAGCTGTTTTTT. This sequence joins TRBV12-3 or TRBV12-4 and TRBJ2-2, with D perhaps TRBD1 (5 bases). Trimming pared 7 bases from V and 5 bases from J, leaving 11 bases between. The CDR3 runs 13 residues.

This clonotype has only a few counts. The chain is built from TRBV3-1 and TRBJ2-3; D is unclear. This CDR3 is built from 14 residues. Deletions cut 8 bases from V and 0 bases from J, with 12 bases between. From germline, CDR1 is LGHDT and CDR2 YNNKEL (reference sequence). CDR3 sequence (DNA): TGTGCCAGCGGCCCGACGGCAAGCACAGATACGCAGTATTTT. Protein sequence: CASGPTASTDTQYF.

Ten or more counts support this clonotype. The chain is built from TRBV30 and TRBJ2-3; the match to TRBD1 covers 7 bases. The V and J ends lost 1 base and 0 bases, in that order; junction bases with no gene match: 4. Germline V CDR1 and CDR2: GTSNPN, SVGIG (reference sequence). This CDR3 spans 15 amino acids. The CDR3 DNA follows: TGTGCCTGGAGTGAGATCAGGGGGAGCACAGATACGCAGTATTTT. Its translation: CAWSEIRGSTDTQYF.

This clonotype was seen at least ten times. The CDR3 here is CASSDLLPGQGGHEQYF. CDR3 coding DNA: TGCGCCAGCAGCGACCTGCTTCCGGGACAGGGAGGCCACGAGCAGTACTTC. The chain uses TRBV10-1 and TRBJ2-7; 9 bases agree with TRBD1. There are 17 residues in the CDR3. CDR1 and CDR2 from the germline V gene are WNHNN and SYGVQD (reference sequence). V dropped 6 bases and J dropped 5; count of bases not matched to a gene: 17.

The gene calls are TRBV28 and TRBJ2-5; D is perhaps TRBD1 or TRBD2 (5 bases each). There are 14 residues in the CDR3. With 4 bases removed from V and 1 base from J, the gap between germline ends came to 10 bases. Germline-derived CDR1 and CDR2 are MDHEN and SYDVKM. The CDR3, as DNA: TGTGCCAGCAGTTCCCCGGGGCGCCAAGAGACCCAGTACTTC. Residues: CASSSPGRQETQYF. Combining the CDR3 with reference TRBV28 and TRBJ2-5 gives the whole variable domain DVKVTQSSRYLVKRTGEKVFLECVQDMDHENMFWYRQDPGLGLRLIYFSYDVKMKEKGDIPEGYSVSREKKERFSLILESASTNQTSMYLCASSSPGRQETQYFGPGTRLLVL.

There are many counts of this clonotype. The V and J genes are TRBV5-6 and TRBJ1-1; tentatively, D is TRBD1 (5 bases). There are 17 residues in the CDR3. Germline assignment: CDR1 SGHDT and CDR2 YYEEEE. V was shortened by 1 base and J by 0 bases, with 16 bases between the two germline ends. CDR3 amino acids: CASSLRQLLFMNTEAFF. CDR3 DNA: TGTGCCAGCAGCTTGCGACAGCTTCTTTTCATGAACACTGAAGCTTTCTTT.

This clonotype was found a few times. V usage is TRBV9 and J usage is TRBJ2-1, with 10 bases fitting TRBD2. This CDR3 has 16 amino acids. Germline CDR1 and CDR2: SGDLS and YYNGEE. Losses at the gene ends were 0 bases for V and 7 bases for J; bases not matched to a gene: 7. For the CDR3, the DNA is TGTGCCAGCAGCGTAGGGTCGGGACTAGCGTTGAATGAGCAGTTCTTC. It yields the protein CASSVGSGLALNEQFF.

This clonotype appeared once. A much larger clone sits a single nucleotide away, making a read error possible. CDR3 DNA sequence: TGTGCCAGCAGCCGGAATAACAATGAGCAGTTCTTC. Translating gives CASSRNNNEQFF. J is TRBJ2-1 and V is TRBV3-1; D call uncertain. CDR1 and CDR2 (germline): LGHDT, YNNKEL (reference sequence). The ends were cut back, 4 bases at V and 5 bases at J, with 6 bases in the middle. The CDR3 runs to 12 residues.

This clonotype was picked up many times. The rearrangement joins TRBV28 to TRBJ1-1, with no clear D. The CDR3 has 13 residues. CDR1 MDHEN and CDR2 SYDVKM come from the germline V gene. V lost 5 bases to trimming and J lost 0 bases, with 7 bases between them. The CDR3: CASSLDMNTEAFF. The CDR3, as DNA: TGTGCCAGCAGTCTTGACATGAACACTGAAGCTTTCTTT.

This clonotype has more than one count but fewer than ten. This sequence joins TRBV27 and TRBJ2-4, with unresolved D. Germline CDR1 reads MNHEY; CDR2 reads SMNVEV (reference sequence). This CDR3 is built from 13 residues. Trimming took 7 bases from V and 0 from J, leaving 7 bases between them. In nucleotides, the CDR3 is TGTGCCAGCACCGTACTAGCCAAAAACATTCAGTACTTC. Protein: CASTVLAKNIQYF.